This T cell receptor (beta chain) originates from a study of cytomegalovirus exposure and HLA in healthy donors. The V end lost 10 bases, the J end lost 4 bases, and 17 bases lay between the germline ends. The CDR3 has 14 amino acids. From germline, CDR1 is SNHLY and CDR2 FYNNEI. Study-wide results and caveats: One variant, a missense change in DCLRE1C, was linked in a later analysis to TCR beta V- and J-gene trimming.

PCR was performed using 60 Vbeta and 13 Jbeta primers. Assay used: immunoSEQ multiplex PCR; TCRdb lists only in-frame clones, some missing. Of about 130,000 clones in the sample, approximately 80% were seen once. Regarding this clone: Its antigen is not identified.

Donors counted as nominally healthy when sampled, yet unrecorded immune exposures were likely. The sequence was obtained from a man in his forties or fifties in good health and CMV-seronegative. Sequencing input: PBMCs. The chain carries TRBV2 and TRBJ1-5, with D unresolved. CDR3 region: CATAVEDGNQPQHF. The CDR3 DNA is TGTGCCACCGCGGTGGAGGATGGGAATCAGCCCCAGCATTTT.